This T cell receptor (beta chain) came from a study of shared clonotypes between healthy human individuals. Trimming cost V 8 bases and J 7 bases, with 21 bases left between them. Germline V lookup: CDR1 SGHAT, CDR2 FQNNGV. This CDR3 is built from 14 residues. Study-wide results and caveats: Shared across a few donors were roughly 4.7% of the naive CD4 clonotypes.

About this clone itself: Its antigen is unknown.

TCRdb keeps only in-frame clones here, not all; method: immunoSEQ multiplex PCR. The profile shows more than 2 million clones, around 95% of them singletons. The sample consisted of naive CD4+ T cells sorted from blood. Sample subset: CD45RA+ positively selected. This sequence joins TRBV11-2 and TRBJ2-7; perhaps D is TRBD1 or TRBD2 (6 bases each). The clonotype comes from a man in his late teens or twenties in good health. This chain's CDR3 is CASGGGLAYEEQYF. The CDR3 coding sequence is TGTGCCAGCGGAGGGGGGCTAGCGTATGAGGAGCAGTACTTC.